This is a list of T cell receptor beta chains from one sample in a study of identical twins. MiXCR, applied by TCRdb to the 5' RACE reads, yields one record per CDR3 protein. The table has some 240,000 distinct CDR3 sequences, about 10% seen once. Sequencing input: memory T cells sorted from blood. These receptors were obtained from a man aged 45-65 years in good health. Both conserved end residues are part of each CDR3. Fields, in order: D gene, J gene, V gene, clone size, CDR3 protein, CDR3 DNA. D genes are given only for firm matches. The size field is filled for only some rows; it gives once, few, many or a size class.

d_call: TRBD1
j_call: TRBJ2-7
v_call: TRBV28
clone_size: .
cdr3_aa: CASSQILGTGAGEQYF
cdr3_nt: TGTGCCAGCAGTCAGATTTTAGGGACAGGGGCTGGCGAGCAGTACTTC

d_call: .
j_call: TRBJ1-1
v_call: TRBV11-2
clone_size: few
cdr3_aa: CASSLLRSELSTEAFF
cdr3_nt: TGTGCCAGCAGCTTATTAAGGTCGGAGTTAAGCACTGAAGCTTTCTTT

d_call: .
j_call: TRBJ2-5
v_call: TRBV7-9
clone_size: .
cdr3_aa: CASSSLTTTGTQYF
cdr3_nt: TGTGCCAGCAGCTCGCTCACTACAACAGGGACCCAGTACTTC

d_call: .
j_call: TRBJ1-1
v_call: TRBV7-9
clone_size: few
cdr3_aa: CASTGDTEAFF
cdr3_nt: TGTGCCAGTACCGGGGACACTGAAGCTTTCTTT

d_call: TRBD1
j_call: TRBJ2-7
v_call: TRBV7-2
clone_size: .
cdr3_aa: CASSFDRGAYEQYF
cdr3_nt: TGTGCCAGCAGCTTCGACAGGGGGGCCTACGAGCAGTACTTC

d_call: TRBD1
j_call: TRBJ2-5
v_call: TRBV11-2
clone_size: few
cdr3_aa: CASSRRSYRGRLEETQYF
cdr3_nt: TGTGCCAGCAGCCGTAGGAGCTACAGGGGGCGCCTCGAAGAGACCCAGTACTTC

d_call: .
j_call: TRBJ2-1
v_call: TRBV15
clone_size: many
cdr3_aa: CATSEGDEQFF
cdr3_nt: TGTGCCACCAGCGAGGGGGATGAGCAGTTCTTC

d_call: .
j_call: TRBJ2-1
v_call: TRBV13
clone_size: few
cdr3_aa: CASGTMGVNEQFF
cdr3_nt: TGTGCCAGTGGCACCATGGGGGTCAATGAGCAGTTCTTC

d_call: TRBD2
j_call: TRBJ2-7
v_call: TRBV7-2
clone_size: .
cdr3_aa: CASTRTSGGAGYEQYF
cdr3_nt: TGTGCCAGCACCCGGACTAGCGGGGGGGCTGGGTACGAGCAGTACTTC

d_call: TRBD1
j_call: TRBJ1-2
v_call: TRBV27
clone_size: .
cdr3_aa: CASRGQLNYGYTF
cdr3_nt: TGTGCCAGCAGGGGACAGCTTAACTATGGCTACACCTTC

d_call: .
j_call: TRBJ2-1
v_call: TRBV24-1
clone_size: many
cdr3_aa: CATSDTWGGRSSYNEQFF
cdr3_nt: TGTGCCACCAGTGATACGTGGGGCGGAAGAAGCTCCTACAATGAGCAGTTCTTC

d_call: .
j_call: TRBJ2-7
v_call: TRBV5-1
clone_size: few
cdr3_aa: CASSDSRTHYEQYF
cdr3_nt: TGCGCCAGCAGCGACTCCAGGACACACTACGAGCAGTACTTC